The rows below give T cell receptor beta chains drawn from one sample of a study of T cells in Graves' hyperthyroidism and ophthalmopathy. TCRdb used MiXCR to reprocess the multiplex PCR reads, holding one entry per CDR3 protein. The sample carries some 760,000 distinct CDR3 sequences, around 15% recorded once. Sequences were obtained from blood. Every receptor here comes from a woman aged 18-35 years with Graves' hyperthyroidism. Both conserved end residues are part of each CDR3. The D gene is left open where the match is weak. Not all rows give a size; the values are once, few, many and, for expanded clones, a class.

CDR3nt	CDR3aa	j_gene	v_gene	abundance	d_gene
TGTGCCAGCAGACCCCCGGGACTCTCTTCCAGTGAGCAGTTCTTC	CASRPPGLSSSEQFF	TRBJ2-1	TRBV11-2	many	.
TGTGCCAGCAGCGTTCAGCAGGGCCTCACAGATACGCAGTATTTT	CASSVQQGLTDTQYF	TRBJ2-3	TRBV7-9	many	.
TGTGCCAGTAGTATAGGCCAGAATAGCAATCAGCCCCAGCATTTT	CASSIGQNSNQPQHF	TRBJ1-5	TRBV19	many	.
TGTGCCAGCAGTTACTCGAATCGGGCCACTGAAGCTTTCTTT	CASSYSNRATEAFF	TRBJ1-1	TRBV6-2/TRBV6-3	many	.
TGCGCCAGCAGCGCAACAGGGAACTCCTACGAGCAGTACTTC	CASSATGNSYEQYF	TRBJ2-7	TRBV5-1	many	.
TGTGCCAGCAGCTCCTCGGGACTAGCGGGAGAGGAGACCCAGTACTTC	CASSSSGLAGEETQYF	TRBJ2-5	TRBV11-2	.	TRBD2
TGCAGCGCCAGCGGGACTAGCGGGGCCTACGAGCAGTACTTC	CSASGTSGAYEQYF	TRBJ2-7	TRBV29-1	few	TRBD2
TGTGCCAGCAGCTTAGCGGGAGGTGGACCCCTCCACTTT	CASSLAGGGPLHF	TRBJ1-6	TRBV7-8	many	.
TGTGCCAGCAGCCAGTCCGGGACGCTGAACACCGGGGAGCTGTTTTTT	CASSQSGTLNTGELFF	TRBJ2-2	TRBV3-1	few	.
TGTGCCGGCAGCCAAGCAAGCGGAGGTTCCTACGAGCAGTACTTC	CAGSQASGGSYEQYF	TRBJ2-7	TRBV3-1	.	.
TGTGCCAGCAGTCGAGGGACAGGGGGGACCCAGTACTTC	CASSRGTGGTQYF	TRBJ2-5	TRBV27	many	TRBD1
TGTGCCAGCAGCTTAGGGGACGGTTGGGACATCACCTACGAGCAGTACTTC	CASSLGDGWDITYEQYF	TRBJ2-7	TRBV11-2	many	.
TGTGCCAGCCACAGGGGGCGAAGTGAAAAACTGTTTTTT	CASHRGRSEKLFF	TRBJ1-4	TRBV28	many	TRBD1
TGTGCCATCAGTGAGGCAGGGGAAGTCAACCAGCCCCAGCATTTT	CAISEAGEVNQPQHF	TRBJ1-5	TRBV10-3	few	.
TGTGCCAGCAGCCGAGCCTGGACTGAAGCTTTCTTT	CASSRAWTEAFF	TRBJ1-1	TRBV7-2	few	.
TGTGCCAGCAGTGAAGCGGCGGGACTAGCGGGATATGAGCAGTTCTTC	CASSEAAGLAGYEQFF	TRBJ2-1	TRBV2	many	TRBD2
TGTGCCAGTAGTAGAGGCGGCGGATGGGAGACCCAGTACTTC	CASSRGGGWETQYF	TRBJ2-5	TRBV19	.	.
TGTGCCAGCAGGAAGGGGGTTTCGCGGGATGAAAAACTGTTTTTT	CASRKGVSRDEKLFF	TRBJ1-4	TRBV6-1	.	.
TGTGCCAGCAGCGTAGGGGGGATTAATGAAAAACTGTTTTTT	CASSVGGINEKLFF	TRBJ1-4	TRBV9	.	.
TGTGCCACCAGTGATTTGTACCTGGGGAACAATGAGCAGTTCTTC	CATSDLYLGNNEQFF	TRBJ2-1	TRBV24-1	.	.
TGTGCCAGCAGGGGGAGGCCTAGCGGGAGACAAAAAGAGACCCAGTACTTC	CASRGRPSGRQKETQYF	TRBJ2-5	TRBV2	many	TRBD2
TGTGCCAGCCACAGGGACTTCCAAGAGACCCAGTACTTC	CASHRDFQETQYF	TRBJ2-5	TRBV2	few	.
TGTGCCTGGAGTGTTCAAGGGGCGGGGGCCGGGGAGCTGTTTTTT	CAWSVQGAGAGELFF	TRBJ2-2	TRBV30	few	TRBD2
TGCAGTGCTAGAGGCAGGGCCTCCCGTGAGCAGTTCTTC	CSARGRASREQFF	TRBJ2-1	TRBV20-1	once	.
TGCGCCAGCAGCGGGTGGGGGGGGACTGAAGCTTTCTTT	CASSGWGGTEAFF	TRBJ1-1	TRBV4-3	many	.